This T cell receptor (beta chain) was found in a study of cytomegalovirus exposure and HLA in healthy donors (dated 2017 in TCRdb). Turning to the overall study: In an earlier analysis of under 600 of the donors, roughly 300 Gb of sequence data and 120 million or so unique TCR beta sequences from about 190 million T cells were reported. On average, about 240,000 unique TCR beta nucleotide sequences were sequenced per donor among a few hundred genotyped donors of the cohort, with roughly 19% of those sequences being non-productive. Both class I and class II loci were covered by HLA typing, at four-digit resolution. In a later analysis, previously published TCR beta repertoires from 550 to 750 donors were re-analyzed and high-resolution HLA genotyping was added so that TCR occurrence patterns could be studied. To decide whether each TCR beta V gene segment behaved as functional or pseudogenic, an earlier analysis of some 540 of the donors relied on high-throughput TCR beta sequencing. The study used immunosequencing to profile the T cell repertoires of several hundred subjects and linked those repertoires to cytomegalovirus serostatus. All discovery cohort repertoires had been generated using a single sequencing platform. Roughly 5 DR-DQ haplotypes were handled as single units for association and clustering, since linkage in the cohort was strong. Rather than using new phenotypic data, the later analysis identified candidate immune exposures from TCR beta sequences and from how often those sequences occurred across donors. Donor age, sex, ethnicity and CMV serostatus were compiled alongside the repertoire data. A later genetic analysis used genome-wide SNP genotypes for about 60% of the roughly 700 donors, treating that subset as a discovery cohort. In addition to the first cohort of around 670 subjects, a separate validation cohort of 120 different subjects was used. The study was designed to test whether signatures of past pathogen exposure could be identified by cataloging public T cell receptors. The study combined high-throughput TCR immunosequencing, statistical association of individual TCRs with disease status, and machine learning to predict cytomegalovirus infection status. Typing coverage varied by locus: roughly 629-630 donors for A, B, C, DRB1 and DQB1; about 520 for DQA1; around 610 for DPA1; some 470 for DPB1. Roughly 320 gigabases of sequencing data and roughly 81 million unique TCR sequences made up an early release that covered fewer than 650 HLA-typed donors. Of the roughly 400 genotyped donors, 81% were placed in the genetic ancestry cluster associated with self-reported Caucasian donors. The paper as a whole reports these results and caveats: Cytomegalovirus status was reported to be diagnosed by the classifier with high specificity and sensitivity in both the original and validation cohorts. In a later analysis, HLA-associated TCR beta chains showed more clonal expansion and lower generation probabilities than non-associated chains that were equally common. The cohort was sequenced for TCR beta chains only, and without alpha or paired-chain data the features that could be detected were limited. In an earlier analysis of approximately 590 of the donors, most TCR beta V segments appeared in productive rearrangements about 87% or about 30% of the time, broadly matching IMGT annotations. The presence/absence analyses assumed that sequencing depth was roughly uniform across donors, and that assumption may not be true. The study listed approximately 160 TCR beta chains as associated with cytomegalovirus. Linkage disequilibrium might explain the correlated functional status among segregating V segments, but an unknown experimental factor could not be ruled out. Because counts were too low, 15 to 20 rarely observed V segments, including chromosome 9 orphons, were excluded from the earlier analysis of roughly 580 of the donors. Three of the identified cytomegalovirus-associated TCR beta chains were confirmed in vitro to be specific for cytomegalovirus antigens. Some IMGT-functional V segments, including TRBV6-2 and TRBV6-3, could not be told apart with the 87-base-pair reads, so those segments were excluded. A later genetic analysis associated a missense DCLRE1C variant with V-gene and J-gene trimming of TCR beta chains, and an independent cohort replicated the association. According to a later analysis, parvovirus B19, influenza, CMV and Epstein-Barr virus appeared linked to several top co-occurrence clusters. A later analysis associated some 17,000 TCR beta sequences with specific HLA alleles at a false discovery rate of 0.05. The only immune exposure information available for the cohort was CMV serostatus. According to a later genetic analysis, donors in an Asian-associated ancestry cluster had fewer N-insertions in productive TCRs than the roughly 700-donor mean. A later analysis found that most CMV-associated TCR beta chains appeared HLA-restricted, with HLA associations seemingly driven largely by CMV exposure. Across donors, most TCR sequences were observed very rarely, whereas some public TCRs were present in many individuals. In a later analysis, TCR association rates were found to vary across HLA loci, with the most associated TCRs seen for DRB1 alleles and the fewest for HLA-C alleles. The authors suggested that the approach could potentially be extended to other disease states and immunological phenotypes. A further reported finding was that TCR beta sequences accurately predicted the HLA-A and HLA-B alleles for most subjects in the first cohort. Assigning TCR associations to individual alleles was difficult when HLA alleles, especially DR and DQ, strongly co-occurred. Because HLA typing was missing for some donors at each locus, association tests included only the typed subset. A group of highly shared sequence variants was considered likely to be a technical artifact of the sequencing pipeline.

Concerning this clone: Its specific antigen is unknown. The input lacks base qualities; no much larger clone sits a single base away.

Reading from cysteine to phenylalanine, the CDR3 counts 15 amino acids. Here the CDR3 DNA is all that survives: 45 bases in frame from base 1. CDR1 MGHDK and CDR2 SYGVNS were looked up in the germline V gene. V is pruned by 7 bases and J by 5 bases, leaving 13 bases of the junction without a gene match. The cohort was made up of approximately 700 healthy bone marrow donors. At the time of sampling, every cohort member was nominally healthy, though immune exposures that went unrecorded were likely present. The donor tested CMV seropositive, placing the donor among the approximately 290 seropositive members of the cohort. A peripheral blood sample was provided by each donor, and peripheral blood mononuclear cells were used for TCR beta sequencing. Genomic DNA extraction from the blood cell samples was performed with the Qiagen DNeasy Blood Extraction Kit. Library generation was performed with the immunoSEQ multiplex PCR assay. The multiplex PCR relied on a mix of 60 forward primers for TCR Vbeta segments and 13 reverse primers for TCR Jbeta segments. The CDR3 region of rearranged TCR beta genes was amplified from genomic DNA by a multiplex PCR assay. The amplified TCR beta libraries were sequenced on the Illumina HiSeq System as 87-base-pair reads. On the study's bioinformatics: Across the 500 to 700 repertoires, a later analysis counted 80 million or so unique TCR beta chains, 9 million to 14 million of which were shared by at least two donors. Raw reads were error-corrected and collapsed into unique sequences with a nearest-neighbor algorithm that merged closely related sequences to remove PCR and sequencing errors. Alignment of CDR3 sequences to IMGT reference sequences was used to assign V, D and J gene segments. Each retained sequence needed at least a six-nucleotide match to both a V gene segment and a J gene segment. Rearrangements were classified as productive when the CDR3 lacked stop codons and remained in frame with V and J, and all other rearrangements were classified as non-productive. Following IMGT convention, CDR3 was defined as the stretch from the second conserved V-encoded cysteine to the conserved J-encoded phenylalanine. Sequences without an unambiguous match to a single V gene segment were excluded from the earlier analysis of 450 to 750 of the donors. In an earlier analysis of 587 of the donors, V segments were called functional above 56.7% productive rearrangements and were called segregating when the between-donor standard deviation exceeded 5%. A statistical classification framework was built to diagnose cytomegalovirus status from the catalog of TCR beta chain sequences. V and J gene assignment, in a later analysis, came from comparing TCR nucleotide sequences with IMGT/GENE-DB human TR gene sequences. A later analysis assigned CDR3 sequences and most-parsimonious VDJ recombination scenarios with the TCRdist pipeline. In a later analysis, each TCR beta chain was defined by its CDR3 amino acid sequence together with its V-gene family, and reads lacking a unique V-gene family were excluded. A later analysis removed 500 to 600 highly shared, low-generation-probability nucleotide sequences to deal with suspected cross-contamination and a sequencing artifact. A later analysis calculated a clonal expansion index for each public chain from normalized within-repertoire ranks of inferred template counts. A later analysis computed generation probabilities with a VDJ recombination model fitted to out-of-frame rearrangements, and checked the results against IGoR. A later analysis scored TCR-TCR, TCR-HLA and TCR-CMV co-occurrence with hypergeometric tests, applying a repertoire-size bias correction to TCR pairs. In a later analysis, false discovery rates were estimated by permuting HLA or CMV assignments 20 times. In a later analysis, co-occurring TCRs were grouped using DBSCAN, with TCRdist sequence similarity added in when clustering inside HLA-allele-positive subsets. For co-occurrence clustering, repertoires with fewer than 30,000 or more than 120,000 public chains were excluded, along with about five repertoires with anomalous nucleotide sharing. Sourced from immuneACCESS, this table was stored by TCRdb with only in-frame sequences that have V and J called. A share of the clones is absent; for the studies checked, an unresolved V gene accounts for under half, and the remainder has no known explanation. V, J and clone size are taken as reported in that table, and D and trimming were inferred from the DNA itself. Counted in this sample were 180,000 or so clones; about three quarters of them appeared once. In total, the top ten clones hold 5% to 7% of the sample.

This chain is built from TRBV25-1 and TRBJ1-2, with 7 central nucleotides matching TRBD1. The material sequenced was PBMCs. The receptor's source is a man aged 35-49 years in good health and CMV-seropositive. CDR3 reads: CASTRTGAGEYGYTF. The bases read TGTGCCAGCACCCGCACAGGGGCCGGGGAGTATGGCTACACCTTC.